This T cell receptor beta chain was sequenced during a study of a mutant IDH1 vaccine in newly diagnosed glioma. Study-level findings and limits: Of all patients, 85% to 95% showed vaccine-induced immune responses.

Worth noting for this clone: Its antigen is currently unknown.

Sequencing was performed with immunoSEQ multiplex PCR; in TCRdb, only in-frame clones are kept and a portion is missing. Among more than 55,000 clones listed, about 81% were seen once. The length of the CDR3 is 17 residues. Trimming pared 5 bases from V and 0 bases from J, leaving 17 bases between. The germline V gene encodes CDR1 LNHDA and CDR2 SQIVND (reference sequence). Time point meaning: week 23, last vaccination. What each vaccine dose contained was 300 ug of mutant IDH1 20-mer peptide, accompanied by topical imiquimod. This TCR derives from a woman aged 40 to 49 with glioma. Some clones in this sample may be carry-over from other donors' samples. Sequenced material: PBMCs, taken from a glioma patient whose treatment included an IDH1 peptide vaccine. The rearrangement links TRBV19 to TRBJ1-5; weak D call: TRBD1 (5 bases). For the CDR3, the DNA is TGTGCCAGTAGTTGGAACGGGGAGGGGTATAGCAATCAGCCCCAGCATTTT. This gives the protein CASSWNGEGYSNQPQHF.